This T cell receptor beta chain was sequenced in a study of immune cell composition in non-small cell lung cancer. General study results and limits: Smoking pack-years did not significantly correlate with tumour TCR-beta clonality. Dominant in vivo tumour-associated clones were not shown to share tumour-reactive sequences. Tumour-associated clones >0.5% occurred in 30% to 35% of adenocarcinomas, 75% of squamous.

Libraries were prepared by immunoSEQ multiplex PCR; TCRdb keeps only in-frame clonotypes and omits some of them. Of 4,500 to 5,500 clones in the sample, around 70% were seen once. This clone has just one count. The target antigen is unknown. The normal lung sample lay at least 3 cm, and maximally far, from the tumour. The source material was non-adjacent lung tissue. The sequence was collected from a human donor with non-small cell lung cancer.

CDR3: CASSYSEEQTQYF. The CDR3 nucleotides are TGTGCCAGCAGTTACTCGGAGGAGCAGACCCAGTACTTC. The chain has TRBV6-5 and TRBJ2-5; weak D call: TRBD2 (5 bases). This CDR3 has 13 residues. Germline V gene sequence: CDR1 MNHEY, CDR2 SVGAGI. Trimming pared 0 bases from V and 6 bases from J, leaving 8 bases between.